Listed below are T cell receptor beta chains from one sample, sequenced in a study of T cells after yellow fever vaccination. TCRdb ran MiXCR on the 5' RACE reads and lists one entry per CDR3 protein. Found here are under 400,000 distinct CDR3 sequences, approximately 10% of them singletons; the top ten hold roughly 18%. The sequences come from PBMCs, collected on the day of the first yellow fever vaccination. The receptor set was obtained from a man younger than 35 who received the YFV17D yellow fever vaccine. The CDR3 runs from the conserved cysteine through the conserved F or W. D genes are given only for firm matches. The size entry is marked missing in some rows and otherwise reads once, few, many or a size class.

V: TRBV29-1; length: 12; D: TRBD1; size: many; J: TRBJ2-7; DNA: TGCAGCGCCGGACAGGGGGCCTACGAGCAGTACTTC; CDR3: CSAGQGAYEQYF
V: TRBV25-1; length: 15; D: NA; size: NA; J: TRBJ2-6; DNA: TGTGCCAGCAGTGCAGGGCTCTCTGGGGCCAACGTCCTGACTTTC; CDR3: CASSAGLSGANVLTF
V: TRBV6-2/TRBV6-3; length: 15; D: TRBD1; size: few; J: TRBJ1-2; DNA: TGTGCCAGCAGTAGCCCGGACAGGGGCTTATATGGCTACACCTTC; CDR3: CASSSPDRGLYGYTF
V: TRBV18; length: 17; D: NA; size: NA; J: TRBJ1-5; DNA: TGTGCCAGCTCACCCCGAGTCGTAGGGGGGTTGGATCAGCCCCAGCATTTT; CDR3: CASSPRVVGGLDQPQHF
V: TRBV7-9; length: 14; D: NA; size: NA; J: TRBJ1-4; DNA: TGTGCCAGCAGCAAGTCCGTTGCTAATGAAAAACTGTTTTTT; CDR3: CASSKSVANEKLFF
V: TRBV24-1; length: 14; D: NA; size: NA; J: TRBJ1-5; DNA: TGTGCCACCAGTGATTCGACAAAACGGGACGGACAGCATTTT; CDR3: CATSDSTKRDGQHF
V: TRBV13; length: 13; D: NA; size: NA; J: TRBJ1-1; DNA: TGTGCCAGCAGCTTAGAGCACCGGGGTGAAGCTTTCTTT; CDR3: CASSLEHRGEAFF
V: TRBV27; length: 15; D: NA; size: NA; J: TRBJ2-7; DNA: TGTGCCAGCAGTTTAACGGCAGGGAGGTCCTACGAGCAGTACTTC; CDR3: CASSLTAGRSYEQYF
V: TRBV20-1; length: 17; D: TRBD2; size: few; J: TRBJ2-3; DNA: TGCAGTGCTTTCTCTGGCGGGGGGGCCGTAGGCACAGATACGCAGTATTTT; CDR3: CSAFSGGGAVGTDTQYF
V: TRBV30; length: 17; D: TRBD1; size: NA; J: TRBJ1-2; DNA: TGTGCCTGGAACTTCTGGACAGGGAGGATCATTAACTATGGCTACACCTTC; CDR3: CAWNFWTGRIINYGYTF
V: TRBV20-1; length: 14; D: TRBD1; size: NA; J: TRBJ1-6; DNA: TGCAGTGCTAGAAGACAGGGCGGTAATTCACCCCTCCACTTT; CDR3: CSARRQGGNSPLHF
V: TRBV24-1; length: 16; D: NA; size: few; J: TRBJ1-2; DNA: TGTGCCACCAGTGACCCTTCGGGGCAGGGTGACTATGGCTACACCTTC; CDR3: CATSDPSGQGDYGYTF
V: TRBV7-6; length: 18; D: TRBD2; size: NA; J: TRBJ2-2; DNA: TGTGCCAGCAGCTCACGACTAGCGGGGGGCCGGCGCACCGGGGAGCTGTTTTTT; CDR3: CASSSRLAGGRRTGELFF
V: TRBV28; length: 14; D: NA; size: NA; J: TRBJ2-5; DNA: TGTGCCAGCAAGTTGCCGACGCACCAAGAGACCCAGTACTTC; CDR3: CASKLPTHQETQYF
V: TRBV30; length: 13; D: TRBD1; size: NA; J: TRBJ2-1; DNA: TGTGCCTGGAGCGGACAGGGTTCAGGTGAGCAGTTCTTC; CDR3: CAWSGQGSGEQFF
V: TRBV12-3/TRBV12-4; length: 15; D: TRBD1; size: few; J: TRBJ1-1; DNA: TGTGCCAGCAACCTACCTACAGGGGGCGGCACTGAAGCTTTCTTT; CDR3: CASNLPTGGGTEAFF